The rows below give T cell receptor beta chains drawn from one sample of a study of T cell responses to AZD1222 COVID-19 vaccine. Clones were read by immunoSEQ multiplex PCR, and TCRdb kept only the in-frame ones, dropping some. The data hold over 120,000 clones, with 80% to 95% observed a single time. The material sequenced was peripheral blood, taken on day 0 of AZD1222 vaccination. Source of these receptors: an adult in good health. The CDR3 runs from the conserved cysteine through the conserved F or W. The D gene is left open where the match is weak. Where a row states a size, it is once, few, many or the class of an expanded clone; other rows omit it.

CDR3aa,CDR3nt,v_gene,d_gene,abundance,j_gene
CAWSGGGLVHEQFF,TGTGCCTGGAGTGGGGGAGGTTTGGTCCATGAGCAGTTCTTC,TRBV30,-,-,TRBJ2-1
CASSSSVHNNEQFF,TGTGCCAGCAGCTCTAGCGTACATAACAATGAGCAGTTCTTC,TRBV2,-,-,TRBJ2-1
CASSKQAGTTQFF,TGTGCCAGCAGCAAACAAGCCGGGACGACACAGTTCTTC,TRBV5-8,-,once,TRBJ2-1
CASSGDRGGNGYTF,TGTGCCAGCAGTGGAGACAGGGGGGGGAATGGCTACACCTTC,TRBV27,TRBD1,-,TRBJ1-2
CASSTAYNEQFF,TGCGCCAGCAGTACAGCTTACAATGAGCAGTTCTTC,TRBV5-1,-,-,TRBJ2-1
CASSRPGYSYEQYF,TGTGCCAGCAGCCGGCCCGGGTACTCCTACGAGCAGTACTTC,TRBV5-6,-,-,TRBJ2-7
CATSGGALYNEQFF,TGTGCCACCAGTGGCGGGGCGCTCTACAATGAGCAGTTCTTC,TRBV24-1,-,-,TRBJ2-1
CASSLASGLANEQFF,TGTGCCAGCAGCTTAGCCAGCGGCCTTGCCAATGAGCAGTTCTTC,TRBV7-7,-,-,TRBJ2-1
CASLPAGFSTDTQYF,TGTGCCAGCCTTCCTGCCGGATTTAGCACAGATACGCAGTATTTT,TRBV2,-,-,TRBJ2-3
CASTSGTGAYNEQFF,TGCGCCAGCACATCCGGGACAGGGGCCTACAATGAGCAGTTCTTC,TRBV5-1,TRBD1,-,TRBJ2-1
CASSVDGYEQYF,TGTGCCAGCAGTGTCGACGGTTACGAGCAGTACTTC,TRBV25-1,-,-,TRBJ2-7
CASSPGLADTDTQYF,TGCGCCAGCAGCCCCGGACTAGCGGACACAGATACGCAGTATTTT,TRBV5-1,TRBD2,-,TRBJ2-3
CASSLGQGRTEAFF,TGTGCCAGCAGCTTGGGTCAGGGACGGACTGAAGCTTTCTTT,TRBV7-2,-,-,TRBJ1-1
CASSETGPTANSPLHF,TGCGCCAGCAGTGAAACCGGACCGACGGCTAATTCACCCCTCCACTTT,TRBV10-2,-,-,TRBJ1-6
CASSQGQVLYEQYF,TGTGCCAGCAGCCAGGGACAGGTACTCTACGAGCAGTACTTC,TRBV28,TRBD1,-,TRBJ2-7
CASSLVRSRGNEQFF,TGTGCCAGCAGTCTCGTTCGCTCCCGCGGTAATGAGCAGTTCTTC,TRBV27,-,once,TRBJ2-1
CASSRGQGYGYTF,TGCGCCAGCAGCCGGGGACAGGGGTATGGCTACACCTTC,TRBV5-1,TRBD1,-,TRBJ1-2
CASSSLGNQPQHF,TGTGCCAGCAGCTCCCTTGGCAATCAGCCCCAGCATTTT,TRBV7-2,-,-,TRBJ1-5
CASSLAPQGSGTYNEQFF,TGTGCCAGCAGCTTGGCCCCACAGGGTTCGGGGACCTACAATGAGCAGTTCTTC,TRBV5-5,-,-,TRBJ2-1
CASSMKTRGQGNTNYGYTF,TGTGCCAGTAGTATGAAGACTCGAGGGCAGGGAAACACTAACTATGGCTACACCTTC,TRBV19,-,-,TRBJ1-2
CASSFGGDTQYF,TGTGCCAGCAGCTTTGGTGGAGATACGCAGTATTTT,TRBV7-9,-,few,TRBJ2-3
CASSPNPGTSSYGYTF,TGTGCCAGCAGCCCTAATCCCGGGACATCTTCCTATGGCTACACCTTC,TRBV7-6,-,-,TRBJ1-2
CAWSPGQGIYGYTF,TGTGCCTGGAGTCCGGGACAGGGGATTTATGGCTACACCTTC,TRBV30,TRBD1,-,TRBJ1-2
CASSLQNEQYF,TGTGCCAGCAGCTTGCAGAACGAGCAGTACTTC,TRBV5-6,-,-,TRBJ2-7
CATSEGSPGEQFF,TGTGCCACCTCTGAGGGCTCGCCGGGTGAGCAGTTCTTC,TRBV6-5,-,-,TRBJ2-1
CASSPGRGAGNQPQHF,TGTGCCAGCAGCCCAGGCAGGGGCGCGGGCAATCAGCCCCAGCATTTT,TRBV11-2,-,-,TRBJ1-5
CASSSSSGIGYTF,TGTGCCAGCAGTTCCTCTTCAGGGATCGGCTACACCTTC,TRBV7-2,-,few,TRBJ1-2
CASSAGGTSYEQYF,TGCGCCAGCAGTGCGGGCGGGACCTCCTACGAGCAGTACTTC,TRBV10-1,-,-,TRBJ2-7
CASSPQPTGAYEQYF,TGTGCCAGCAGCCCTCAACCGACAGGTGCCTACGAGCAGTACTTC,TRBV11-2,-,-,TRBJ2-7
CASSGIMARRGDEQYF,TGTGCCAGCAGCGGAATAATGGCCCGCCGGGGGGACGAGCAGTACTTC,TRBV25-1,TRBD2,-,TRBJ2-7